The rows below give T cell receptor beta chains drawn from one sample of a study of blood T cell repertoires in COVID-19. This table comes from immunoSEQ multiplex PCR, and its TCRdb copy is limited to in-frame clones, with some not included. Here the sample spans fewer than 200,000 clones, over 80% being singletons. Sequencing used PBMCs or T cells enriched from blood (not recorded which). Source of these receptors: a woman in her forties or fifties who had recovered from COVID-19. CDR3s include the opening cysteine and the closing phenylalanine or tryptophan. The D gene is left open where the match is weak. Not all rows give a size; the values are once, few, many and, for expanded clones, a class.

D gene,J gene,V gene,clone size,CDR3 DNA,CDR3 protein
-,TRBJ1-3,TRBV6-5,few,TGTGCCAGCAGTTACAGGGCAGGGACTGGAAACACCATATATTTT,CASSYRAGTGNTIYF
TRBD2,TRBJ2-1,TRBV7-2,once,TGTGCCAGCAGCCTACAAGGGACTACCGAGTATGCCAATGAGCAGTTCTTC,CASSLQGTTEYANEQFF
-,TRBJ1-2,TRBV6-6,-,TGTGCCAGCAGTCTTGGGGAGAACTATGGCTACACCTTC,CASSLGENYGYTF
-,TRBJ2-5,TRBV19,-,TGTGCCAGTAGCTCCCGGGGAGTAGGAGAAGAGACCCAGTACTTC,CASSSRGVGEETQYF
TRBD1,TRBJ2-1,TRBV5-8,-,TGTGCCAGCAGCCACCGGGACAGGGACTCCAATGAGCAGTTCTTC,CASSHRDRDSNEQFF
-,TRBJ1-4,TRBV19,-,TGTGCCAGTATCTTTAATGAAAAACTGTTTTTT,CASIFNEKLFF
TRBD2,TRBJ2-2,TRBV11-2,-,TGTGCCAGCTCCCGAGCGGGAGGGCCCACCGGGGAGCTGTTTTTT,CASSRAGGPTGELFF
-,TRBJ1-6,TRBV27,once,TGTGCCAGCAGTTTTAGGAGAGGATCCAATTCACCCCTCCACTTT,CASSFRRGSNSPLHF
TRBD1,TRBJ2-1,TRBV5-1,-,TGCGCCAGCAGCCAAACGGGACAGGGTAGCCATGAGCAGTTCTTC,CASSQTGQGSHEQFF
TRBD2,TRBJ2-1,TRBV2,-,TGTGCCAGCAGCGGGACTAGCGGGGGATCCGGTGAGCAGTTCTTC,CASSGTSGGSGEQFF
-,TRBJ1-5,TRBV18,-,TGTGCCAGCTCACCTCCCGGGGGCAATCAGCCCCAGCATTTT,CASSPPGGNQPQHF
-,TRBJ1-2,TRBV7-9,few,TGTGCCAGCAGCCCGCTTCCACGACAGCCCGACTATGGCTACACCTTC,CASSPLPRQPDYGYTF
-,TRBJ1-4,TRBV28,-,TGTGCCAGCAGTCCAAACATTGAAAAACTGTTTTTT,CASSPNIEKLFF
-,TRBJ1-1,TRBV25-1,-,TGTGCCAGCACCAGGAACACTGAAGCTTTCTTT,CASTRNTEAFF
TRBD1,TRBJ1-1,TRBV10-3,-,TGTGCCATCAACCTCGGACAGGGGGCTGAAGCTTTCTTT,CAINLGQGAEAFF
-,TRBJ2-6,TRBV6-5,-,TGTGCCAGCAGTTGGGCCTCTGGGGCCAACGTCCTGACTTTC,CASSWASGANVLTF
-,TRBJ1-5,TRBV10-2,-,TGCGCCAGCAGGCTAGGGACTACCTATCCCCAGCATTTT,CASRLGTTYPQHF
-,TRBJ1-1,TRBV10-1,-,TGCGCCAGCAGGCGCGCGATGAACACTGAAGCTTTCTTT,CASRRAMNTEAFF
TRBD2,TRBJ2-2,TRBV11-2,-,TGTGCCAGCAGCTTAGGCGGGGGATCCGGGGAGCTGTTTTTT,CASSLGGGSGELFF
TRBD1,TRBJ1-1,TRBV25-1,-,TGTGCCAGCAGTGTAAGACACCGGGACAGGGAAGCTTTCTTT,CASSVRHRDREAFF
-,TRBJ1-2,TRBV9,-,TGTGCCAGCAGCTCTCTTTCCGGGAACCACGGCGGCTACACCTTC,CASSSLSGNHGGYTF
TRBD1,TRBJ1-2,TRBV27,-,TGTGCCAGCAGTCTCAGAACAGGGGGTCGTGGCTATGGCTACACCTTC,CASSLRTGGRGYGYTF
-,TRBJ1-2,TRBV2,-,TGTGCCAGCAGTGACGAGAGTACGTCTAACTATGGCTACACCTTC,CASSDESTSNYGYTF
-,TRBJ1-5,TRBV28,-,TGTGCCAGCAGTTTCCGACAGCGAAGCAAGAGTCAGCCCCAGCATTTT,CASSFRQRSKSQPQHF
-,TRBJ2-2,TRBV30,-,TGTGCCTGGAGTGAAACCCCCGCGGGCAGGATCGTCACCGGGGAGCTGTTTTTT,CAWSETPAGRIVTGELFF
TRBD2,TRBJ2-1,TRBV15,-,TGTGCCACCAGCAGAGATCTCAAAAGCGGGAGAGGAAATGAGCAGTTCTTC,CATSRDLKSGRGNEQFF
TRBD1,TRBJ1-1,TRBV19,-,TGTGCCAGTAGACACAGGCCTGGACAGGTGAACACTGAAGCTTTCTTT,CASRHRPGQVNTEAFF
TRBD1,TRBJ2-2,TRBV3-1/TRBV3-2,-,TGTGCCAGCAGCCAAACCCGGGACAGCCTAGTCACCGGGGAGCTGTTTTTT,CASSQTRDSLVTGELFF
TRBD1,TRBJ1-5,TRBV4-1,-,TGCGCCAGCAGCCAAGTTCCTGGCAGGGGGTCAAATCAGCCCCAGCATTTT,CASSQVPGRGSNQPQHF
TRBD2,TRBJ2-3,TRBV6-5,-,TGTGCCAGCAGTTATCTCGGACTAGCGGCCACAGATACGCAGTATTTT,CASSYLGLAATDTQYF
TRBD1,TRBJ1-6,TRBV7-2,-,TGTGCCAGCAGGAAACAGGGGCGAGCCTATAATTCACCCCTCCACTTT,CASRKQGRAYNSPLHF
TRBD2,TRBJ2-1,TRBV7-7,-,TGTGCCAGCAGCTCCGGGACTAGCAGATACAATGAGCAGTTCTTC,CASSSGTSRYNEQFF
-,TRBJ2-4,TRBV5-1,-,TGCGCCAGCAGCTTGACAGGAGCCAAAAACATTCAGTACTTC,CASSLTGAKNIQYF
-,TRBJ1-6,TRBV6-5,-,TGTGCCAGCAGATCCTTCTATTCCGGTTCACCCCTCCACTTT,CASRSFYSGSPLHF
TRBD2,TRBJ2-1,TRBV7-8,-,TGTGCCAGCAGCTTAGTTCCTTTTAGCGGGACCTACAATGAGCAGTTCTTC,CASSLVPFSGTYNEQFF
-,TRBJ1-1,TRBV18,-,TGTGCCAGCTCACCACCGGTTAGGGGGATCACTGAAGCTTTCTTT,CASSPPVRGITEAFF
TRBD2,TRBJ2-3,TRBV6-1,-,TGTGCCAGCAGTGCGGCTAGCGGGGGGGCCTCAGATACGCAGTATTTT,CASSAASGGASDTQYF
TRBD2,TRBJ2-1,TRBV6-2/TRBV6-3,-,TGTGCCAGCAGTTACGTCCTCCTAGCGGGCCAGTACAATGAGCAGTTCTTC,CASSYVLLAGQYNEQFF
-,TRBJ1-5,TRBV28,-,TGTGCCAGCAGTCCTTACCGACAGGTGAATCAGCCCCAGCATTTT,CASSPYRQVNQPQHF
-,TRBJ2-1,TRBV14,-,TGTGCCAGCAGCGAACCCGGGAGCTCCTACAATGAGCAGTTCTTC,CASSEPGSSYNEQFF
-,TRBJ1-1,TRBV19,-,TGTGCCAGTAGAACTGCGCGGGACGGTCCTGAAGCTTTCTTT,CASRTARDGPEAFF
TRBD1,TRBJ1-6,TRBV28,-,TGTGCCAGCATTCAACTCGGGACAGGGGCTTCACCCCTCCACTTT,CASIQLGTGASPLHF
-,TRBJ2-1,TRBV11-1,once,TGTGCCAGCAGCCCATCCTACAATGAGCAGTTCTTC,CASSPSYNEQFF